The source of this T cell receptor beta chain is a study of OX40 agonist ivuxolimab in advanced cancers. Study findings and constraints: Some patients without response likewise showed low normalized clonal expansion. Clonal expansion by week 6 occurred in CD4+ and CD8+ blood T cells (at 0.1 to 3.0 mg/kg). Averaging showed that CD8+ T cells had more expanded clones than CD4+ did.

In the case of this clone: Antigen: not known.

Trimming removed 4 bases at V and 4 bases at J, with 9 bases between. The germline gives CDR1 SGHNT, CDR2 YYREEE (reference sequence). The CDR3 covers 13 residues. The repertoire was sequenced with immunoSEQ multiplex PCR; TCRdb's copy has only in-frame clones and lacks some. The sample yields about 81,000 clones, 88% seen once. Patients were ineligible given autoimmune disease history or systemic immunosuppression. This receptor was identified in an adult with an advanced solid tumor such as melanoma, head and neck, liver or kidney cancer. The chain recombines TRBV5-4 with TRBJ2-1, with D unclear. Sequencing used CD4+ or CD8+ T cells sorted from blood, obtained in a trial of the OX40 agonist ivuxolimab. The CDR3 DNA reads TGTGCCAGCAGCGGCGGCAGTTACAATGAGCAGTTCTTC. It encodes CASSGGSYNEQFF.